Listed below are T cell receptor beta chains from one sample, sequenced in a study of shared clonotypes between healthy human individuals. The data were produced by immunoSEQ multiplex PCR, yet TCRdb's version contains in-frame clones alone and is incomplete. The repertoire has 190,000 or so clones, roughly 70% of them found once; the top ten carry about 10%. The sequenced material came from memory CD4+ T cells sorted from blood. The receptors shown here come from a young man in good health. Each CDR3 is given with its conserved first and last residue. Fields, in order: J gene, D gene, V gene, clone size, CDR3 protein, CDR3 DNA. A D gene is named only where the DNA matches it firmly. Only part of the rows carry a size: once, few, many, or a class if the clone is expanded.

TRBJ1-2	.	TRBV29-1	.	CSVDDPPYGYTF	TGCAGCGTTGATGACCCCCCGTATGGCTACACCTTC
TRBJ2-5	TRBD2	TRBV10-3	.	CAISESAGGLTVETQYF	TGTGCCATCAGTGAGTCAGCGGGAGGCCTCACGGTAGAGACCCAGTACTTC
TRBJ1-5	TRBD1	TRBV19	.	CASRTGTGGRQPQHF	TGTGCCAGTAGGACCGGGACAGGGGGCCGACAGCCCCAGCATTTT
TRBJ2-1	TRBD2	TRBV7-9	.	CASSSAGTSGPETYNEQFF	TGTGCCAGCAGCTCGGCCGGGACTAGCGGGCCCGAAACCTACAATGAGCAGTTCTTC
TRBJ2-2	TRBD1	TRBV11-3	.	CASSLKLGQGKTGELFF	TGTGCCAGCAGCTTAAAGTTAGGACAGGGGAAAACCGGGGAGCTGTTTTTT
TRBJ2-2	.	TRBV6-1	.	CASSSLANTGELFF	TGTGCCAGCAGCTCTCTAGCGAACACCGGGGAGCTGTTTTTT
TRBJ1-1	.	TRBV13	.	CASSAVPRGAEAFF	TGTGCCAGCAGCGCCGTCCCTCGAGGGGCTGAAGCTTTCTTT
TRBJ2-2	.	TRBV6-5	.	CASSYSLVTGELFF	TGTGCCAGCAGTTACTCGCTTGTCACCGGGGAGCTGTTTTTT
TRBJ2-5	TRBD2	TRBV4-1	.	CASSPQRTSGSNAQYF	TGCGCCAGCAGCCCCCAACGGACTAGCGGGAGTAACGCCCAGTACTTC
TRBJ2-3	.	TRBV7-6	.	CASSLGGGTSDTQYF	TGTGCCAGCAGCTTAGGAGGCGGGACCTCCGATACGCAGTATTTT
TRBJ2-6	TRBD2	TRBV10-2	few	CASRVAGTSESSGANVLTF	TGCGCCAGCAGGGTGGCCGGGACTAGCGAGAGCTCTGGGGCCAACGTCCTGACTTTC
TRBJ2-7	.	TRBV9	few	CASSPQGLYEQYF	TGTGCCAGCAGCCCCCAAGGGCTCTACGAGCAGTACTTC
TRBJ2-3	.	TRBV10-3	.	CAISESSGTDTQYF	TGTGCCATCAGTGAGTCTAGCGGCACAGATACGCAGTATTTT
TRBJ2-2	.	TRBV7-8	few	CASSLGGTTGELFF	TGTGCCAGCAGCTTAGGAGGGACCACCGGGGAGCTGTTTTTT
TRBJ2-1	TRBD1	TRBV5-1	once	CASSSDRGHGNEQFF	TGCGCCAGCAGCTCGGACAGGGGGCACGGCAATGAGCAGTTCTTC
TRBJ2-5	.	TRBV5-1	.	CASSPLTRYQETQYF	TGCGCCAGCAGCCCATTGACTAGGTACCAAGAGACCCAGTACTTC
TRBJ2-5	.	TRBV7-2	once	CASSLPSRETQYF	TGTGCCAGCAGCTTACCTAGCCGGGAGACCCAGTACTTC
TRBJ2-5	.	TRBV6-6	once	CASSPQETQYF	TGTGCCAGCAGTCCCCAAGAGACCCAGTACTTC
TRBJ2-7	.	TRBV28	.	CASREGGRIDEQYF	TGTGCCAGCAGGGAGGGGGGGCGTATCGACGAGCAGTACTTC
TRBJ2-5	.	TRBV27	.	CASSLRPTAQETQYF	TGTGCCAGCAGTTTAAGACCGACAGCACAAGAGACCCAGTACTTC
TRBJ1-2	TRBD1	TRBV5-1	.	CASSLAGQEEGYGYTF	TGCGCCAGCAGCTTGGCCGGACAGGAGGAGGGTTATGGCTACACCTTC
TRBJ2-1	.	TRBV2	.	CASTLVWDNEQFF	TGTGCCAGCACCCTCGTCTGGGACAATGAGCAGTTCTTC
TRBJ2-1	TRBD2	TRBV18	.	CASSDLAGDYNEQFF	TGTGCCAGCTCAGACCTAGCGGGAGACTACAATGAGCAGTTCTTC
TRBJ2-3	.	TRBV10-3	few	CAISEGGGADTQYF	TGTGCCATCAGTGAGGGTGGGGGTGCAGATACGCAGTATTTT
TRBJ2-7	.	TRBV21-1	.	CASSILQGGSSYEQYF	TGTGCCAGCAGCATTCTACAGGGTGGTAGCTCCTACGAGCAGTACTTC
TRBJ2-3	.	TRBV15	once	CATSRKDTSLGTDTQYF	TGTGCCACCAGCAGAAAAGACACTAGCCTCGGCACAGATACGCAGTATTTT
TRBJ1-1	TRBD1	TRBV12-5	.	CASGLGQGGTEAFF	TGTGCTAGTGGTTTGGGACAGGGGGGGACTGAAGCTTTCTTT
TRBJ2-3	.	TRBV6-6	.	CASSYFQGDTDTQYF	TGTGCCAGCAGTTACTTCCAGGGTGACACAGATACGCAGTATTTT
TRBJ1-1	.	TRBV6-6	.	CASTHGAKAFF	TGTGCCAGCACCCACGGGGCAAAAGCTTTCTTT
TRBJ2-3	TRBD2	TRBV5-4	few	CASRTSGRDTQYF	TGTGCCAGCAGAACTAGCGGGAGAGATACGCAGTATTTT
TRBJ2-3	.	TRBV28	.	CASSFEGVETDTQYF	TGTGCCAGCAGTTTTGAGGGCGTAGAAACAGATACGCAGTATTTT
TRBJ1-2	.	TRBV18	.	CASSPPSLYGYTF	TGTGCCAGCTCACCACCCTCTCTCTATGGCTACACCTTC
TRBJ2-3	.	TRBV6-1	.	CASSEGPTDTQYF	TGTGCCAGCAGTGAGGGCCCCACAGATACGCAGTATTTT
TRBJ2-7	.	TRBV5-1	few	CASSLGGGVYEQYF	TGCGCCAGCAGCTTGGGGGGGGGCGTCTACGAGCAGTACTTC
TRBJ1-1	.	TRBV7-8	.	CASSLESRATEAFF	TGTGCCAGCAGCTTAGAGAGCAGAGCCACTGAAGCTTTCTTT
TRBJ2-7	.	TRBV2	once	CASGRRDYEQYF	TGTGCCAGCGGGAGAAGAGACTACGAGCAGTACTTC
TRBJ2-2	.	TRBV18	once	CASSPMTSRSSTGELFF	TGTGCCAGCTCACCAATGACTAGTCGCTCCTCCACCGGGGAGCTGTTTTTT
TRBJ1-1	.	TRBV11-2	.	CASSVNTEAFF	TGTGCCAGCAGCGTAAACACTGAAGCTTTCTTT
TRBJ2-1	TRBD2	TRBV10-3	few	CAISESPGLANEQFF	TGTGCCATCAGTGAGTCTCCGGGACTAGCGAATGAGCAGTTCTTC
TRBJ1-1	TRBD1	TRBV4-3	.	CASGWDRGNTEAFF	TGCGCCAGCGGTTGGGACAGGGGGAACACTGAAGCTTTCTTT
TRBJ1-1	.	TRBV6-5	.	CAIRTDILNTEAFF	TGTGCCATCAGGACGGACATCCTGAACACTGAAGCTTTCTTT
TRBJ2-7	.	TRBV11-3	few	CASSTRGGYEQYF	TGTGCCAGCAGCACGCGGGGAGGATACGAGCAGTACTTC
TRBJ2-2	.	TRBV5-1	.	CASSFGQNTPNGELFF	TGCGCCAGCAGCTTCGGACAAAACACTCCCAACGGGGAGCTGTTTTTT
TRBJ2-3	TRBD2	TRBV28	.	CASTGAGGTDTQYF	TGTGCCAGCACCGGAGCGGGAGGCACAGATACGCAGTATTTT
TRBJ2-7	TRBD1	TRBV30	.	CAWTPRDRGSYEQYF	TGTGCCTGGACACCACGGGACAGGGGTTCCTACGAGCAGTACTTC
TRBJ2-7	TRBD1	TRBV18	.	CASSRQTGTTTLYEQYF	TGTGCCAGCTCACGGCAGACAGGGACCACCACCCTTTACGAGCAGTACTTC
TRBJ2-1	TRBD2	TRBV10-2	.	CASSEWEGTNYNEQFF	TGCGCCAGCAGTGAATGGGAGGGAACTAACTACAATGAGCAGTTCTTC
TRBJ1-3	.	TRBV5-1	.	CASSLGGSGNTIYF	TGCGCCAGCAGCTTGGGGGGCTCTGGAAACACCATATATTTT
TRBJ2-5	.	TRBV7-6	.	CASSLAGLVMQETQYF	TGTGCCAGCAGCTTAGCGGGGCTAGTTATGCAAGAGACCCAGTACTTC
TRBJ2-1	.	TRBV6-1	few	CASSEESYGLAAYNEQFF	TGTGCCAGCAGTGAAGAGTCGTATGGGCTAGCCGCCTACAATGAGCAGTTCTTC
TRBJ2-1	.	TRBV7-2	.	CASSLSSLVPNGEQFF	TGTGCCAGCAGCTTATCAAGTCTAGTCCCTAATGGTGAGCAGTTCTTC
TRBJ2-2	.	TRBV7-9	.	CASSTRRDTNTGELFF	TGTGCCAGCAGCACCCGGCGGGACACGAACACCGGGGAGCTGTTTTTT
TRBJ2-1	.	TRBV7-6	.	CASSSRQIGDNEQFF	TGTGCCAGCAGCTCTAGGCAGATTGGAGATAATGAGCAGTTCTTC